The clone carrying this TCR beta chain was seen more than once but under ten times. Its antigen is not known. Trimming removed 0 bases from V and 0 bases from J, with 7 bases in between. The CDR3 is 15 residues long. From germline, CDR1 is ENHRY and CDR2 SYGVKD. TCRdb reprocessed the reads with MiXCR, giving one entry per CDR3 protein. The sample holds about 130,000 distinct CDR3 sequences; 24% are singletons and the top ten take 34%. The sample originates from a study of T cell repertoires in cytomegalovirus infection. Study context: Shared public TCR beta signatures pointed to both CMV infection and a matching HLA type.

Overall study findings and caveats: Carriage of CMV together with the relevant HLA was identifiable through cumulative public TCR beta family frequency. Clonotypes of TCR beta that were HLA-C-restricted and CMV-specific dominated the ex vivo response.

Material: PBMCs, sequenced either directly or after in vitro stimulation (not recorded which). The chain combines TRBV10-3 with TRBJ2-3; D ambiguous. The clonotype comes from a human donor in good health (CMV status not recorded). Some clones in this sample may be carry-over from other donors' samples. The CDR3 is CAISESVGSTDTQYF. In DNA, the CDR3 is TGTGCCATCAGTGAGTCGGTGGGAAGCACAGATACGCAGTATTTT.